Below are 31 T cell receptor beta chains sequenced from a single sample in a study of shared clonotypes between healthy human individuals. This table comes from immunoSEQ multiplex PCR, and its TCRdb copy is limited to in-frame clones, with some not included. The sample contains 700,000 to 950,000 clones, around 96% of which appear only once. CD8 cells regarded as naive lacked CD45RO, were positively chosen for CCR7, and omitted terminally differentiated effector memory CD45RA+ cells. The sequenced sample consisted of naive CD8+ T cells sorted from blood. The receptors originated from a man under 40 in good health.

In its sample, this clone was seen once. The chain joins TRBV4-1 to TRBJ2-7, with a tentative D call TRBD1 (6 bases). This CDR3 is 17 amino acids long. V was clipped by 2 bases and J by 4 bases, with 21 bases between them. Germline V CDR1 and CDR2: MGHRA, YSYEKL. For the CDR3, the DNA is TGCGCCAGCAGCCAATTTCTGGCAACAGGGTCGGGGTACGAGCAGTACTTC. Protein: CASSQFLATGSGYEQYF.

The V gene is TRBV28, the J gene TRBJ2-1, with 7 bases lining up with TRBD1. Germline CDR1 MDHEN, CDR2 SYDVKM. CDR3 length: 11 amino acids. V was pared by 8 bases and J by 8 bases, with 3 bases of the junction left unmatched. The CDR3 region is CASQGVYEQFF. CDR3 coding DNA: TGTGCCAGCCAGGGGGTCTATGAGCAGTTCTTC.

The chain combines TRBV28 with TRBJ1-1; the D gene is possibly TRBD1 (5 bases). Trimming left V 2 bases short and J 2 bases short, with 18 bases between. The CDR3 contains 17 residues. Germline V gene lookup returns CDR1 MDHEN and CDR2 SYDVKM. The CDR3 nucleotides are TGTGCCAGCAGTTTACAGGGCAGTTTAGGAGTCAACACTGAAGCTTTCTTT. This encodes CASSLQGSLGVNTEAFF.

The rearrangement joins TRBV7-2 to TRBJ2-7, with 7 bases aligning to TRBD2. Germline CDR1 SGHTA, CDR2 FQGNSA. Trimming took 5 bases from V and 2 from J; bases not matched to a gene: 9. This CDR3 comprises 15 residues. CDR3 bases: TGTGCCAGCAGCCCCTGGGGGGGTGTTGCCTACGAGCAGTACTTC. This codes for CASSPWGGVAYEQYF.

The chain employs TRBV2 and TRBJ2-5; D tentatively reads TRBD1 or TRBD2 (5 bases each). This CDR3 has 13 residues. With 8 bases removed from V and 10 bases from J, the gap between germline ends came to 20 bases. Germline CDR1 SNHLY, CDR2 FYNNEI. The CDR3 protein is CASGGADLGDQYF. CDR3 nucleotides: TGTGCCAGCGGGGGTGCGGACCTGGGGGACCAGTACTTC.

This chain links TRBV18 with TRBJ2-3; tentatively, D is TRBD2 (5 bases). This CDR3 region has 13 residues. Germline CDR1 KGHSH, CDR2 LQKENI. V lost 8 bases and J 6 bases, leaving 15 bases between the germline ends. CDR3 loop: CASLGSAVDTQYF. The CDR3 DNA reads as TGTGCCAGCCTAGGGAGTGCCGTGGATACGCAGTATTTT.

This rearrangement joins TRBV7-7 to TRBJ2-7; 10 bases align to TRBD1. The trim removed 5 bases at V and 6 bases at J, leaving 4 bases unmatched. CDR3 length: 13 residues. Germline-derived CDR1 and CDR2 are SSHAT and FNYEAQ (reference sequence). Here the CDR3 reads CASSKDRGAEQYF. Written as DNA, the CDR3 is TGTGCCAGCAGCAAGGACAGGGGGGCCGAGCAGTACTTC.

To note about this clone: The same CDR3 also results from other DNA sequences found in this sample. This rearrangement joins TRBV7-9 to TRBJ2-1; possibly TRBD2 for D (5 bases). CDR3 length equals 15 residues. The germline V gene has CDR1 SEHNR and CDR2 FQNEAQ (reference sequence). Trimming pared 1 base from V and 0 bases from J, leaving 7 bases between. As DNA, the CDR3 is TGTGCCAGCAGCTTAGATGGGAGCTCCTACAATGAGCAGTTCTTC. The encoded protein is CASSLDGSSYNEQFF.

V usage is TRBV28 and J usage is TRBJ2-7, with 7 bases lining up with TRBD2. J was trimmed by 0 bases and V by 3 bases; bases with no gene match: 8. Germline V CDR1 and CDR2: MDHEN, SYDVKM. The CDR3 covers 16 residues. The DNA of the CDR3 is TGTGCCAGCAGTTTCCTGACTAGCCCTTACTCCTACGAGCAGTACTTC. Translation: CASSFLTSPYSYEQYF.

The chain employs TRBV6-5 and TRBJ1-1; D remains unclear. The CDR3 is 13 residues long. Germline V lookup: CDR1 MNHEY, CDR2 SVGAGI. The V end was cut by 0 bases, the J end by 7 bases, with 9 bases between. The CDR3 is CASSYSGGREAFF. DNA of the CDR3: TGTGCCAGCAGTTACTCGGGAGGGCGTGAAGCTTTCTTT.

The chain joins TRBV7-2 to TRBJ2-1; D is undetermined. The CDR3 is made up of 11 amino acids. Trimming left V 11 bases short and J 9 bases short, with 14 bases between. Germline-derived CDR1 and CDR2 are SGHTA and FQGNSA. The CDR3 region is CAARSAGEQFF. The CDR3 DNA is TGTGCCGCTCGATCCGCCGGTGAGCAGTTCTTC. Based on the CDR3 plus reference TRBV7-2 and TRBJ2-1, the full variable domain is GAGVSQSPSNKVTEKGKDVELRCDPISGHTALYWYRQSLGQGLEFLIYFQGNSAPDKSGLPSDRFSAERTGGSVSTLTIQRTQQEDSAVYLCAARSAGEQFFGPGTRLTVL.

V usage is TRBV5-5 and J usage is TRBJ1-1, with D tentatively TRBD1 (5 bases). CDR3 length: 12 amino acids. Germline CDR1 SGHKS, CDR2 YYEKEE (reference sequence). The ends were cut back, 4 bases at V and 8 bases at J, with 12 bases in the middle. The CDR3 DNA is TGTGCCAGCAGCCCCGTCGGGGGGGAAGCTTTCTTT. It codes for CASSPVGGEAFF. The full variable domain, with the rest looked up from reference TRBV5-5 and TRBJ1-1, is DAGVTQSPTHLIKTRGQQVTLRCSPISGHKSVSWYQQVLGQGPQFIFQYYEKEERGRGNFPDRFSARQFPNYSSELNVNALLLGDSALYLCASSPVGGEAFFGQGTRLTVV.

The chain is built from TRBV14 and TRBJ2-7, with 8 bases that match TRBD2. The germline gives CDR1 SGHDN, CDR2 FVKESK. This CDR3 has 19 residues. Germline trimming cut 0 bases from V and 0 bases from J; bases unmatched to any gene: 13. The DNA of the CDR3 is TGTGCCAGCAGCCAAGAAACTAGCGGCTACTCCTATTTCTCCTACGAGCAGTACTTC. It is translated as CASSQETSGYSYFSYEQYF.

The V gene is TRBV4-3, the J gene TRBJ1-1, with D possibly TRBD1 on 5 matching bases. CDR1 is LGHNA and CDR2 is YSLEER in the germline V gene. V lost 2 bases and J lost 3, with 19 bases in between. The CDR3 is made up of 17 amino acids. The CDR3 region is CASSQYLGESADTEAFF. The CDR3 nucleotides are TGCGCCAGCAGCCAATACTTAGGGGAATCGGCGGACACTGAAGCTTTCTTT.

V usage is TRBV2 and J usage is TRBJ1-4; D call uncertain. This CDR3 is 15 amino acids long. Trimming shortened V by 2 bases and J by 4 bases, and 11 bases separated the two germline ends. Per the germline V gene, CDR1 is SNHLY and CDR2 is FYNNEI. Here the CDR3 reads CASSEYSDYNEKLFF. The DNA for the CDR3 is TGTGCCAGCAGTGAATACTCAGACTATAATGAAAAACTGTTTTTT. Using reference TRBV2 and TRBJ1-4 for the parts outside the CDR3, the full variable domain is EPEVTQTPSHQVTQMGQEVILRCVPISNHLYFYWYRQILGQKVEFLVSFYNNEISEKSEIFDDQFSVERPDGSNFTLKIRSTKLEDSAMYFCASSEYSDYNEKLFFGSGTQLSVL.

The chain has TRBV29-1 and TRBJ2-3; D tentatively reads TRBD1 or TRBD2 (5 bases each). Deletions cut 3 bases from V and 2 bases from J, with 12 bases between. The CDR3 extends over 14 amino acids. Per the germline V gene, CDR1 is SQVTM and CDR2 is ANQGSEA. The CDR3, as DNA: TGCAGCGTTGATGGGGGTCTTGTCACAGATACGCAGTATTTT. It translates to CSVDGGLVTDTQYF.

The chain combines TRBV7-9 with TRBJ2-7; 13 bases line up with TRBD2. Germline values: CDR1 SEHNR, CDR2 FQNEAQ (reference sequence). J lost 6 bases, V lost 5 bases, and 7 bases had no gene match. The CDR3 consists of 15 residues. Here the CDR3 DNA reads TGTGCCAGCAGCGCGTCCGGGACTAGCGGGACCGAGCAGTACTTC. Translating it yields CASSASGTSGTEQYF.

V and J are TRBV19 and TRBJ2-7, with 8 bases aligning to TRBD2. V was clipped by 7 bases and J by 6 bases; unmatched bases: 11. Germline loops: CDR1 LNHDA, CDR2 SQIVND (reference sequence). The CDR3 contains 14 residues. The CDR3 spells CASKKSSGGREQYF. CDR3 nucleotide sequence: TGTGCCAGTAAAAAAAGTTCGGGGGGGCGCGAGCAGTACTTC.

This chain connects TRBV18 to TRBJ2-7, with TRBD2 matching 9 bases. Germline values: CDR1 KGHSH, CDR2 LQKENI. The CDR3 length is 19 residues. J was trimmed by 1 base and V by 0 bases; bases with no gene match: 13. The CDR3 here is CASSPPRGSLAGKSYEQYF. The DNA of the CDR3 is TGTGCCAGCTCACCACCACGGGGATCCCTAGCGGGAAAATCCTACGAGCAGTACTTC.

The chain has TRBV6-6 and TRBJ1-1; no clear D. V lost 2 bases to trimming and J lost 0 bases, with 1 base between them. The CDR3 loop spans 12 amino acids. The germline gives CDR1 MNHNY, CDR2 SVGAGI (reference sequence). The DNA for the CDR3 is TGTGCCAGCAGTTACATGAACACTGAAGCTTTCTTT. It codes for CASSYMNTEAFF.

The genes are TRBV13 and TRBJ1-1, with D possibly being TRBD1 (6 bases). Trimming stripped 5 bases from V and 1 base from J, with 11 bases between. Germline CDR1 is PRHDT and CDR2 is FYEKMQ (reference sequence). The CDR3 consists of 14 residues. The CDR3 protein is CASSGGQGNTEAFF. CDR3 DNA: TGTGCCAGCAGCGGGGGACAAGGGAACACTGAAGCTTTCTTT.

This chain uses TRBV10-2 with TRBJ2-3; the D gene is possibly TRBD1 (6 bases). Germline V CDR1 and CDR2: WSHSY, SAAADI. The CDR3 covers 15 residues. V was clipped by 8 bases and J by 4 bases, with 19 bases between them. The CDR3 is CASDVGTSVADTQYF. CDR3 bases: TGCGCCAGCGATGTCGGGACATCGGTCGCAGATACGCAGTATTTT.

The V and J genes are TRBV30 and TRBJ2-1, with TRBD1 as a possible D gene (6 bases). The CDR3 spans 11 residues. Germline CDR1 and CDR2: GTSNPN and SVGIG (reference sequence). V was cut by 5 bases and J by 12 bases, with 14 bases left in between. The CDR3: CAWLGARGQFF. CDR3 coding DNA: TGTGCCTGGTTGGGGGCTCGGGGGCAGTTCTTC.

This clone was counted a single time. The J gene is TRBJ1-5, the V gene TRBV10-1, with D hard to call. Germline CDR1 WNHNN, CDR2 SYGVQD (reference sequence). Trimming took off 2 bases at V and 4 bases at J, with 9 bases between the two ends. This CDR3 has 14 residues. The CDR3 region is CASSEDTTNQPQHF. The CDR3 coding sequence is TGCGCCAGCAGTGAGGACACGACTAATCAGCCCCAGCATTTT.

In this sample, this clone turned up once. J is TRBJ2-3 and V is TRBV9, with unresolved D. The ends were cut back, 3 bases at V and 6 bases at J, with 11 bases in the middle. The germline V gene encodes CDR1 SGDLS and CDR2 YYNGEE. The CDR3 runs to 13 residues. Here the CDR3 DNA reads TGTGCCAGCAGCGGCGACCGGTGGGATACGCAGTATTTT. This codes for CASSGDRWDTQYF.

V gene TRBV4-1 combines with J gene TRBJ2-7, with D tentatively TRBD2 (6 bases). Looked up from germline, CDR1 is MGHRA and CDR2 is YSYEKL. The germline V and J ends were trimmed by 0 bases and 3 bases, with 12 bases remaining between them. The CDR3 extends over 15 amino acids. The DNA of the CDR3 is TGCGCCAGCAGCCAAGATTCGGCGGACTACTACGAGCAGTACTTC. This sequence encodes CASSQDSADYYEQYF.

In this sample, this clone turned up once. This chain connects TRBV11-2 to TRBJ2-1; 13 bases map to TRBD2. The CDR3 sequence is 17 residues long. The V and J ends lost 6 bases and 0 bases, in that order; junction bases with no gene match: 5. CDR1 SGHAT and CDR2 FQNNGV come from the germline V gene. CDR3 protein: CASRPRTSGSSYNEQFF. The CDR3 DNA reads as TGTGCCAGCAGACCGAGGACTAGCGGGAGCTCCTACAATGAGCAGTTCTTC. Full variable domain (outside the CDR3, taken from reference TRBV11-2 and TRBJ2-1): EAGVAQSPRYKIIEKRQSVAFWCNPISGHATLYWYQQILGQGPKLLIQFQNNGVVDDSQLPKDRFSAERLKGVDSTLKIQPAKLEDSAVYLCASRPRTSGSSYNEQFFGPGTRLTVL.

This chain connects TRBV25-1 to TRBJ2-1; D may be TRBD2 (5 bases). Trimming took off 2 bases at V and 5 bases at J, with 13 bases between the two ends. The CDR3 runs to 15 residues. CDR1 is MGHDK and CDR2 is SYGVNS in the germline V gene. In DNA, the CDR3 is TGTGCCAGCAGTGAAGTCGCTAGCCTCCACAATGAGCAGTTCTTC. Residues: CASSEVASLHNEQFF.

V is TRBV7-8 and J is TRBJ2-1, with a tentative D call TRBD2 (6 bases). Looked up from germline, CDR1 is SGHVS and CDR2 is FQNEAQ. Between the trimmed V and J ends, which lost 5 bases and 0 bases, there was a span of 14 bases. The CDR3 runs 16 residues. The CDR3 nucleotides are TGTGCCAGCAGCCCCGGGACTGTGAGCTCCTACAATGAGCAGTTCTTC. Translation: CASSPGTVSSYNEQFF.

V and J are TRBV4-3 and TRBJ2-3; D perhaps matches TRBD1 (5 bases). The ends were cut back, 4 bases at V and 0 bases at J, with 14 bases in the middle. Germline V gene lookup returns CDR1 LGHNA and CDR2 YSLEER. The CDR3 is made up of 16 amino acids. The CDR3 nucleotides read TGCGCCAGCAGCCCCAGGGCAGCCCCCAGCACAGATACGCAGTATTTT. It specifies CASSPRAAPSTDTQYF.

The chain recombines TRBV4-3 with TRBJ2-7; 9 bases are shared with TRBD1. This CDR3 is 16 amino acids long. CDR1 and CDR2 from the germline V gene are LGHNA and YSLEER. Unmatched junction bases numbered 9, after V lost 1 base and J lost 5 bases. The CDR3 region has the DNA TGCGCCAGCAGCCAAGGGGGTGGAACAGGGGGCGACGAGCAGTACTTC. Protein: CASSQGGGTGGDEQYF.